This entry is about one TCR beta chain. This specimen belongs to a study of blood T cell repertoires in COVID-19. Authors' processing steps: Nucleated cell number was recorded as an estimate derived from reference gene primer amplification. The data were produced by immunoSEQ multiplex PCR, yet TCRdb's version contains in-frame clones alone and is incomplete. V and J calls and clone size are those listed in that table; D and trimming were worked out from the DNA. Of around 97,000 clones in the sample, roughly 87% were seen once. This CDR3 is built from 16 residues. Trimming cost V 2 bases and J 2 bases, with 15 bases left between them. The germline gives CDR1 LGHNA, CDR2 YNFKEQ.

The sample consisted of peripheral blood. The chain is built from TRBV4-2 and TRBJ1-2; tentatively, D is TRBD1 (6 bases). This sequence originates from a middle-aged man in a cohort sampled during active COVID-19. CDR3 region: CASSQSPTGPNYGYTF. CDR3 DNA: TGTGCCAGCAGCCAATCCCCGACAGGACCAAACTATGGCTACACCTTC.